This is a list of T cell receptor beta chains from one sample in a study of T cell changes during pregnancy in multiple sclerosis. Produced via immunoSEQ multiplex PCR; TCRdb's table is partial and in-frame only. Here the sample spans 70,000 to 90,000 clones, 90% to 95% being singletons. Sequencing used peripheral blood, obtained in the first trimester of pregnancy. The receptors were gathered from a female donor with multiple sclerosis, enrolled in a pregnancy study. CDR3s include the opening cysteine and the closing phenylalanine or tryptophan. The D gene is left open where the match is weak. Size values are once, few and many counts, or a class for expanded clones, and some rows have none.

.	few	TRBV25-1	TRBJ2-7	CASSVSYEQYF	TGTGCCAGCAGTGTCAGCTACGAGCAGTACTTC
.	.	TRBV20-1	TRBJ2-3	CSASGSDTQYF	TGCAGTGCTAGCGGTTCAGATACGCAGTATTTT
TRBD1	.	TRBV7-9	TRBJ1-6	CASSSYRGGSPLHF	TGTGCCAGCAGCTCATACAGGGGTGGATCACCCCTCCACTTT
TRBD2	.	TRBV12-5	TRBJ2-1	CASGPRLAGYNEQFF	TGTGCTAGTGGTCCCCGACTAGCGGGATACAATGAGCAGTTCTTC
TRBD2	.	TRBV25-1	TRBJ2-1	CASRPSGYNEQFF	TGTGCCAGCAGACCTAGCGGGTACAATGAGCAGTTCTTC
TRBD1	.	TRBV9	TRBJ2-1	CASNRDSLEQFF	TGTGCCAGCAACCGGGACAGCCTAGAGCAGTTCTTC
TRBD1	.	TRBV7-8	TRBJ1-6	CASSLRQGLNSPLHF	TGTGCCAGCAGCTTAAGACAGGGCCTTAATTCACCCCTCCACTTT
.	.	TRBV4-1	TRBJ2-1	CASSQDEGLLPSEQFF	TGCGCCAGCAGCCAAGATGAGGGACTCCTCCCTAGTGAGCAGTTCTTC
.	.	TRBV6-1	TRBJ1-1	CASSERGNTEAFF	TGTGCCAGCAGTGAAAGGGGTAACACTGAAGCTTTCTTT
TRBD2	.	TRBV19	TRBJ2-7	CASSILASGRYEQYF	TGTGCCAGTAGTATCCTGGCTAGCGGCCGGTACGAGCAGTACTTC
.	.	TRBV7-2	TRBJ1-2	CASSLEARSGGYTF	TGTGCCAGCAGCTTAGAGGCCAGGAGCGGTGGCTACACCTTC
TRBD1	once	TRBV14	TRBJ1-1	CASSLRTGRNTEAFF	TGTGCCAGCAGCCTCAGGACAGGGAGGAACACTGAAGCTTTCTTT
TRBD1	.	TRBV28	TRBJ1-5	CASSRRRQGSNQPQHF	TGTGCCAGCAGTCGAAGACGACAGGGGAGCAATCAGCCCCAGCATTTT
.	once	TRBV28	TRBJ1-2	CASSLGTQNYGYTF	TGTGCCAGCAGTCTGGGGACTCAAAACTATGGCTACACCTTC
.	.	TRBV5-4	TRBJ1-1	CASSKTDSFMNTEAFF	TGTGCCAGCAGCAAAACGGACAGTTTCATGAACACTGAAGCTTTCTTT
TRBD1	few	TRBV25-1	TRBJ1-5	CASSETQGEGQPQHF	TGTGCCAGCAGTGAAACACAGGGGGAGGGTCAGCCCCAGCATTTT
.	.	TRBV6-5	TRBJ1-3	CAVRAGATGNTIYF	TGTGCCGTACGAGCAGGGGCCACTGGAAACACCATATATTTT
TRBD1	few	TRBV15	TRBJ1-4	CATSRRQGATNEKLFF	TGTGCCACCAGCAGACGACAGGGAGCAACTAATGAAAAACTGTTTTTT
.	.	TRBV7-2	TRBJ1-2	CASSPSDGKSGYTF	TGTGCCAGCAGCCCCTCGGACGGGAAGAGTGGCTACACCTTC
.	.	TRBV28	TRBJ2-1	CASSKESGEQFF	TGTGCCAGCAGTAAGGAAAGCGGAGAGCAGTTCTTC
.	.	TRBV13	TRBJ2-3	CASSFPTGYTDTQYF	TGTGCCAGCAGCTTCCCGACAGGCTACACAGATACGCAGTATTTT
.	.	TRBV7-3	TRBJ1-1	CASSLGRGHLPEAFF	TGTGCCAGCAGCCTAGGAAGGGGACACCTCCCGGAGGCTTTCTTT
.	.	TRBV9	TRBJ1-3	CASSPRQAASGNTIYF	TGTGCCAGCAGCCCCAGACAGGCCGCCTCTGGAAACACCATATATTTT
.	.	TRBV7-6	TRBJ2-7	CASSFHRSYEQYF	TGTGCCAGCAGCTTTCATCGGTCCTACGAGCAGTACTTC
.	.	TRBV9	TRBJ2-6	CASSVGGLPGANVLTF	TGTGCCAGCAGCGTAGGCGGGCTACCTGGGGCCAACGTCCTGACTTTC
TRBD1	many	TRBV7-3	TRBJ1-1	CASSPRTGGYTEAFF	TGTGCCAGCAGCCCGCGGACAGGCGGATACACTGAAGCTTTCTTT